Listed below are T cell receptor beta chains from one sample, sequenced in a study of blood T cell repertoires in COVID-19. The repertoire was sequenced with immunoSEQ multiplex PCR; TCRdb's copy has only in-frame clones and lacks some. The table has 110,000 or so clones, roughly 83% seen once. Sequenced input: peripheral blood. Receptors were obtained from an older woman with acute or convalescent COVID-19. CDR3s leave out the opening cysteine and the closing phenylalanine or tryptophan.

V gene	J gene	CDR3 protein
TRBV6-5	TRBJ1-6	ASSYLSENSPLH
TRBV7-2	TRBJ2-7	ASSSQRESEQY
TRBV29-1	TRBJ1-1	SVARATGEAF
TRBV6-5	TRBJ2-7	ASSQGLYEQY
TRBV28	TRBJ2-1	ASWPGLAGVYNEQF
TRBV28	TRBJ1-6	ASRSGGSYPPLH
TRBV19	TRBJ2-5	ASSPRGQETQY
TRBV12-3/TRBV12-4	TRBJ1-1	ASSSRGNTEAF
TRBV29-1	TRBJ2-3	SVLNTDTQY
TRBV6-5	TRBJ1-2	ASSYLSVFGYT
TRBV28	TRBJ1-6	ASSSSAGYNSPLH
TRBV6-2/TRBV6-3	TRBJ2-1	ASSYSPLVPSSYNEQF
TRBV5-1	TRBJ2-1	ASSLGAGGNEQF
TRBV19	TRBJ1-1	ASSTGYRAF
TRBV5-1	TRBJ2-2	ASSSGTSGGPNTGELF
TRBV19	TRBJ2-3	ASSPLSGSTDTQY
TRBV5-1	TRBJ1-5	ASSLTGDRQPQH
TRBV18	TRBJ1-5	ASSYAGGNQPQH
TRBV6-2/TRBV6-3	TRBJ1-2	ASSSADRALHGYT
TRBV20-1	TRBJ2-1	SANSWDEQF
TRBV27	TRBJ1-1	ASSLLPAGGTEAF
TRBV5-5	TRBJ2-5	ASSRLAGGKETQY
TRBV6-5	TRBJ1-5	ASSPRGNQPQH
TRBV28	TRBJ1-3	ASSLNKAAGNTIY
TRBV4-1	TRBJ2-7	ASSPRGTYEQY
TRBV7-9	TRBJ1-2	ASGGPNYGYT
TRBV7-3	TRBJ2-7	ASSLESSYEQY
TRBV30	TRBJ2-3	AWDGDSAGTDTQY
TRBV7-9	TRBJ1-4	ASSLLSTNEKLF
TRBV30	TRBJ2-2	AWSRTRTSGGTANTGELF
TRBV19	TRBJ2-1	ASSVNREGEQF
TRBV11-2	TRBJ2-1	ASRREEGGNEQF
TRBV13	TRBJ2-7	ASSIQGQTYEQY
TRBV28	TRBJ1-1	ASSPQTATKAF
TRBV7-2	TRBJ1-2	ASSQTTGPEGYT
TRBV18	TRBJ1-4	ASSPGRGETNEKLF
TRBV28	TRBJ2-7	ASSTGQAGARQY
TRBV28	TRBJ1-5	ASSSPPQPQH
TRBV4-2	TRBJ2-7	ASSQDVAAYEQY
TRBV6-1	TRBJ1-5	ASSGDREPGQPQH
TRBV5-1	TRBJ1-2	ASSLGGAATGYGYT
TRBV2	TRBJ2-7	ASRLERGPGYEQY
TRBV25-1	TRBJ2-7	ASSARGYEQY
TRBV28	TRBJ2-2	ASLADLNTGELF
TRBV9	TRBJ2-5	ASSVVMGLGETQY
TRBV5-6	TRBJ1-2	ASSPAGSSYGYT
TRBV21-1	TRBJ1-6	ASSKDPFGQGMYNSPLH
TRBV11-3	TRBJ2-1	ASSLGTSGGANEQF
TRBV5-5	TRBJ1-4	ASSWGVGSGGNEKLF
TRBV28	TRBJ2-7	ASIREGGAGYEQY
TRBV7-2	TRBJ2-3	ASSLGPGQLLTDTQY